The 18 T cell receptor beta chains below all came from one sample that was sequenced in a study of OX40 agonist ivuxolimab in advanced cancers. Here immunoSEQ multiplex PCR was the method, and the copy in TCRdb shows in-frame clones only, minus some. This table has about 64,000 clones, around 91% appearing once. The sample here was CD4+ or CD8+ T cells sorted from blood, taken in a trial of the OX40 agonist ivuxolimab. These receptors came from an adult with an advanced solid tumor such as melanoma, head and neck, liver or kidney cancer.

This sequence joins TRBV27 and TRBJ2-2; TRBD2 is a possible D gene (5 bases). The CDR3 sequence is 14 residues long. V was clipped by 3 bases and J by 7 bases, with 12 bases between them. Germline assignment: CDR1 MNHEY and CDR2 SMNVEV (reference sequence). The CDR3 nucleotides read TGTGCCAGCAGTTTGGTCCGGGGTCACGGGGAGCTGTTTTTT. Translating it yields CASSLVRGHGELFF.

The CDR3 DNA reads TGTGCCAGCAGCTCCTATTGGTCCGCGGTAAACACCGGGGAGCTGTTTTTT. Its protein product is CASSSYWSAVNTGELFF. This chain joins TRBV7-6 and TRBJ2-2, with D unresolved. CDR3 length equals 17 residues. Germline values: CDR1 SGHVS, CDR2 FNYEAQ. The V and J ends lost 4 bases and 2 bases respectively, with 17 bases between them.

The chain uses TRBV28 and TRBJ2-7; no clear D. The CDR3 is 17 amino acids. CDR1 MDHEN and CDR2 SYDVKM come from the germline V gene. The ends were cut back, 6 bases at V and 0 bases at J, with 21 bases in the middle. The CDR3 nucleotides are TGTGCCAGCAGCCTAACCCCCAGCGTGGGTAGCTCCTACGAGCAGTACTTC. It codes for CASSLTPSVGSSYEQYF.

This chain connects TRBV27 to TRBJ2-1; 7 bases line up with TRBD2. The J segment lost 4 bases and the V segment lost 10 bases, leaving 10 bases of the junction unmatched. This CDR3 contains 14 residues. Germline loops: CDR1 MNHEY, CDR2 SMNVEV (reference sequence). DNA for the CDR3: TGTGCCACCTTATCGGGGGGAGGATACAATGAGCAGTTCTTC. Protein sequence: CATLSGGGYNEQFF.

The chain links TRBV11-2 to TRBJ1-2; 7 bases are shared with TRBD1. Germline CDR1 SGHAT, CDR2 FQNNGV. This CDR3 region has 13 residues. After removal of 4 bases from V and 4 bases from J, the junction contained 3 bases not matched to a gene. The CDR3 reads CASSSGQSYGYTF. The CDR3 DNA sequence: TGTGCCAGCAGCTCGGGACAGTCCTATGGCTACACCTTC.

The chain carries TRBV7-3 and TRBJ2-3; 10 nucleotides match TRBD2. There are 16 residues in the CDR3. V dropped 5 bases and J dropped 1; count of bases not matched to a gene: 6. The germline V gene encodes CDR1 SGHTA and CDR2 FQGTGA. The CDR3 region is CASSEERGGRTDTQYF. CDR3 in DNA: TGTGCCAGCAGCGAAGAGCGGGGGGGCCGCACAGATACGCAGTATTTT.

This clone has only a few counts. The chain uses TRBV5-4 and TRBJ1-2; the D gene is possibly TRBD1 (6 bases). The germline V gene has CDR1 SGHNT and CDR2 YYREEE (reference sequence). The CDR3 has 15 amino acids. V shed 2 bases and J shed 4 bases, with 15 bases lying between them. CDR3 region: CASSFPGHQFYGYTF. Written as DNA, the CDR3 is TGTGCCAGCAGCTTCCCGGGACACCAATTCTATGGCTACACCTTC.

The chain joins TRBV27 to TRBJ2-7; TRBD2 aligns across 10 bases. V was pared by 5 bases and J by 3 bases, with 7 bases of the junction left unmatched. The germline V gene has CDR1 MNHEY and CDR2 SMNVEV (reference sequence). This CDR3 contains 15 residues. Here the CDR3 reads CASSPASGGLYEQYF. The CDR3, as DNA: TGTGCCAGCAGTCCCGCTAGCGGGGGCCTCTACGAGCAGTACTTC.

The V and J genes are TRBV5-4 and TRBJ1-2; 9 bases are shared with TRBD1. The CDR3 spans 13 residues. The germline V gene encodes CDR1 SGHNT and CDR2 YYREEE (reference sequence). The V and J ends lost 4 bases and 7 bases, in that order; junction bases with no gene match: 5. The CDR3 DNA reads TGTGCCAGCAGCATCCGACAGGGGGTTGGCTACACCTTC. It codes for CASSIRQGVGYTF.

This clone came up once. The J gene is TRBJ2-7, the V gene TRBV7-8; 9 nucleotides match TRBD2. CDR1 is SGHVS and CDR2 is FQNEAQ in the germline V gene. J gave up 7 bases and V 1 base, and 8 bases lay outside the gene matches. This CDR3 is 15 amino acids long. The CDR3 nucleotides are TGTGCCAGCAGCTTAGGACTAGCGGCCGGGGCTGAGCAGTACTTC. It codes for CASSLGLAAGAEQYF.

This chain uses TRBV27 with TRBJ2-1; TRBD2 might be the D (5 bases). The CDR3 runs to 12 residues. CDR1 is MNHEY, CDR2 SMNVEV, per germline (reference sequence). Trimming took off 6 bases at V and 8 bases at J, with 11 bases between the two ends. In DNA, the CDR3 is TGTGCCAGCAGCGGACTTAATCATGAGCAGTTCTTC. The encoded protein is CASSGLNHEQFF.

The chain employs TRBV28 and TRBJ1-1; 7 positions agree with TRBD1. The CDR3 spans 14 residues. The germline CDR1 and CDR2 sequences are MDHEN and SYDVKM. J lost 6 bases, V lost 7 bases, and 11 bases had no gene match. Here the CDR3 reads CASTKTGSSAEAFF. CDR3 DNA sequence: TGTGCCAGCACGAAGACAGGGAGCTCGGCTGAAGCTTTCTTT.

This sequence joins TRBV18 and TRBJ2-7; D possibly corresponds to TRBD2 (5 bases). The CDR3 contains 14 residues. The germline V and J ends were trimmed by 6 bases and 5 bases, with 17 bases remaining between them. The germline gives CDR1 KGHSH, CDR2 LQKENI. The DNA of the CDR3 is TGTGCCAGCTCCCCCCCGGAGGCGGGCGACGAGCAGTACTTC. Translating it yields CASSPPEAGDEQYF.

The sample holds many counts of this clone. The CDR3 region is CASTPLTGANYGYTF. CDR3 nucleotide sequence: TGTGCCAGCACCCCTCTAACAGGGGCCAACTATGGCTACACCTTC. The chain joins TRBV27 to TRBJ1-2; 7 bases align to TRBD1. The CDR3 consists of 15 residues. V was clipped by 7 bases and J by 2 bases; unmatched bases: 10. Germline CDR1 and CDR2: MNHEY and SMNVEV (reference sequence).

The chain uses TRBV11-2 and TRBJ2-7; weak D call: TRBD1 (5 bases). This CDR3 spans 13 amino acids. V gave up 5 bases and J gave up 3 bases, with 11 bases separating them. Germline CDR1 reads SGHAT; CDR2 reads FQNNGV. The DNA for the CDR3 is TGTGCCAGCAGCAGGGCGACAGACTACGAGCAGTACTTC. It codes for CASSRATDYEQYF.

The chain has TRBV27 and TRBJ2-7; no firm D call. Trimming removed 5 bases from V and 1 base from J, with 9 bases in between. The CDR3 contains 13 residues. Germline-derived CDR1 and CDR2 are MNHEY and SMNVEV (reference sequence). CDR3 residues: CASSPRMSYEQYF. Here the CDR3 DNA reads TGTGCCAGCAGTCCCCGGATGTCCTACGAGCAGTACTTC.

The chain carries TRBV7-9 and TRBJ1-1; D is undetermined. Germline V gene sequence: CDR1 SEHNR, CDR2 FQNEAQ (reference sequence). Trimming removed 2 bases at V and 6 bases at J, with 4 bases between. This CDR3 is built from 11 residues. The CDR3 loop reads CASSLSPEAFF. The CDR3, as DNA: TGTGCCAGCAGCTTATCCCCTGAAGCTTTCTTT.

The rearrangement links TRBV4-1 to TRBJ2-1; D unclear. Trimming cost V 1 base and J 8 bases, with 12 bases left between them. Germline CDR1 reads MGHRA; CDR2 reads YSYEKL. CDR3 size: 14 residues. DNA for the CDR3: TGCGCCAGCAGCCAAGCCCCGACCGGCTATGAGCAGTTCTTC. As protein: CASSQAPTGYEQFF.